The clone carrying this T cell receptor (beta chain) was picked up many times. The antigen is undetermined. Quantitative barcoded 5'-RACE was used to prepare TCR beta libraries. TCRdb processed the 5' RACE reads anew with MiXCR; each CDR3 protein has one entry. The table has some 120,000 distinct CDR3 sequences, roughly 7.3% seen once. This specimen comes from a study of CD8 T cells in ankylosing spondylitis. Study-level findings and limits: Some of these motif variants have turned up before, in reports on reactive arthritis synovial fluid and blood.

The CDR3 is made up of 14 amino acids. V lost 1 base to trimming and J lost 4 bases, with 8 bases between them. From germline, CDR1 is SGHRS and CDR2 YFSETQ. Sequenced: blood, either unsorted or a sorted T cell fraction (not recorded which). The genes are TRBV5-1 and TRBJ2-2; no clear D gene. The sequence derives from a male donor with ankylosing spondylitis or in good health (not recorded which). The CDR3 loop is CASSLTHPTGELFF. CDR3 in DNA: TGCGCCAGCAGCTTGACCCATCCCACCGGGGAGCTGTTTTTT.